These T cell receptor beta chains were read from a single sample in a study of T cells after yellow fever vaccination. TCRdb re-analysed the 5' RACE reads in MiXCR, keeping a single row per CDR3 protein. The sample contains hundreds of thousands of distinct CDR3 sequences, 9% to 15% of which appear only once. The source was PBMCs, collected on the day of the yellow fever booster vaccination. The receptors shown here come from a man aged 25 to 40 who received the YFV17D yellow fever vaccine. The CDR3 runs from the conserved cysteine through the conserved F or W. Fields, in order: D gene, CDR3 length, clone size, V gene, J gene, CDR3 protein, CDR3 DNA. A D gene is named only where the DNA matches it firmly. Expanded clones get a size class; other rows say once, few or many, or leave the size out.

-	16	-	TRBV30	TRBJ2-6	CAWSAVGISGANVLTF	TGTGCCTGGAGTGCGGTGGGAATCTCTGGGGCCAACGTCCTGACTTTC
-	15	few	TRBV4-2	TRBJ2-2	CASSQEPGSIGELFF	TGTGCCAGCAGCCAAGAGCCAGGGTCAATCGGGGAGCTGTTTTTT
TRBD1	12	few	TRBV20-1	TRBJ2-3	CSASTGVRSQYF	TGCAGTGCTTCTACAGGGGTGCGATCGCAGTATTTT
TRBD2	15	few	TRBV19	TRBJ2-1	CASSMGAGGPNEQFF	TGTGCCAGTAGTATGGGGGCGGGAGGGCCTAATGAGCAGTTCTTC
-	15	-	TRBV4-3	TRBJ2-7	CASSQETTGTYEQYF	TGCGCCAGCAGCCAAGAAACCACAGGTACCTACGAGCAGTACTTC
-	13	few	TRBV3-1	TRBJ2-7	CASSSGPDYEQYF	TGTGCCAGCAGTTCCGGACCGGACTACGAGCAGTACTTC
-	15	-	TRBV4-1	TRBJ2-5	CASSQQGNSQETQYF	TGCGCCAGCAGCCAACAGGGAAACTCTCAAGAGACCCAGTACTTC
TRBD2	14	few	TRBV11-2	TRBJ2-1	CASSLEVSGGRQFF	TGTGCCAGCAGCTTAGAGGTTAGCGGGGGACGGCAGTTCTTC
TRBD1	17	few	TRBV3-1	TRBJ2-5	CASSQGGNRGVIETQYF	TGTGCCAGCAGCCAAGGGGGGAACAGGGGAGTAATAGAGACCCAGTACTTC
-	14	many	TRBV20-1	TRBJ2-1	CSALGLVVRVGQFF	TGCAGTGCTTTGGGGCTGGTGGTTCGAGTAGGGCAGTTCTTC
-	11	few	TRBV21-1	TRBJ2-5	CASPANRTQYF	TGTGCCAGCCCAGCGAACCGGACCCAGTACTTC
-	12	few	TRBV29-1	TRBJ1-1	CSVSGMNTEAFF	TGCAGCGTTTCCGGGATGAACACTGAAGCTTTCTTT
-	14	-	TRBV20-1	TRBJ2-7	CSARTTLNPGEQYF	TGCAGTGCTAGGACGACTTTGAACCCAGGAGAGCAGTACTTC
TRBD1	13	-	TRBV9	TRBJ1-5	CASGTGEGQPQHF	TGTGCCAGCGGGACAGGGGAAGGTCAGCCCCAGCATTTT
-	14	-	TRBV7-9	TRBJ1-6	CASSLVGDNSPLHF	TGTGCCAGCAGCTTAGTCGGGGATAATTCACCCCTCCACTTT
TRBD2	13	-	TRBV20-1	TRBJ2-3	CSARLAGFDTQYF	TGCAGTGCTAGGCTAGCGGGTTTCGATACGCAGTATTTT
-	12	many	TRBV28	TRBJ2-3	CASSSEIDTQYF	TGTGCCAGCAGTTCCGAGATAGATACGCAGTATTTT
-	12	-	TRBV7-2	TRBJ2-7	CASSLTVVEQYF	TGTGCCAGCAGCTTAACCGTCGTCGAGCAGTACTTC
-	13	few	TRBV12-3/TRBV12-4	TRBJ1-4	CASSLSAGGRLFF	TGTGCCAGCAGTTTAAGTGCCGGCGGAAGACTGTTTTTT
TRBD2	15	-	TRBV20-1	TRBJ2-5	CSARYLAGEGETQYF	TGCAGTGCTAGGTATCTAGCGGGAGAGGGTGAGACCCAGTACTTC
-	18	few	TRBV19	TRBJ2-6	CASSIFSGAHSGANVLTF	TGTGCCAGTAGTATCTTCTCCGGGGCCCACTCTGGGGCCAACGTCCTGACTTTC
-	16	few	TRBV20-1	TRBJ2-1	CSARAPRVLSYNEQFF	TGCAGTGCTAGAGCCCCCCGCGTCCTCTCCTACAATGAGCAGTTCTTC
-	13	-	TRBV5-1	TRBJ2-2	CASKLAETGELFF	TGCGCCAGCAAATTAGCGGAGACCGGGGAGCTGTTTTTT
-	16	-	TRBV12-3/TRBV12-4	TRBJ2-2	CASSLGDPRNTGELFF	TGTGCCAGCAGTTTAGGCGACCCCAGGAACACCGGGGAGCTGTTTTTT
-	13	-	TRBV11-2	TRBJ2-7	CASSSPGNREQYF	TGTGCCAGCAGCTCCCCAGGGAACAGGGAGCAGTACTTC